This TCR beta chain originates from a study of PD-L1 blockade in urothelial cancer. Generated by immunoSEQ multiplex PCR, the TCRdb table keeps only in-frame clones and is missing some. The table lists about 56,000 clones, about 85% of them singletons. Time point: pretreatment peripheral blood. The CDR3 runs 15 residues. The V gene's germline CDR1 is SGHRS and CDR2 YFSETQ. Trimming removed 4 bases from V and 4 bases from J; junction bases left unmatched: 9. V usage is TRBV5-1 and J usage is TRBJ1-2, with 8 bases lining up with TRBD1. The clonotype originates from a man between 70 and 80 years old with urothelial cancer. The sample in question was PBMCs, obtained around atezolizumab (anti-PD-L1) treatment. In nucleotides, the CDR3 is TGCGCCAGCAGCCCTGGGACAGGATTATCCTATGGCTACACCTTC. Its protein product is CASSPGTGLSYGYTF.